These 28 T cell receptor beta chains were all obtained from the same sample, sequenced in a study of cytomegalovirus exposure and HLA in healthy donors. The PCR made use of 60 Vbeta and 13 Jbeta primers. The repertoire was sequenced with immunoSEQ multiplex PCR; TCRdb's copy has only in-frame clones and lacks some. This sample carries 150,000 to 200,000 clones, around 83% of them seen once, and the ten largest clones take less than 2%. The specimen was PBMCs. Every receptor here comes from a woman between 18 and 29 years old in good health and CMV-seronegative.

CDR3 sequence reads: CASSLGLEYEQYV. CDR3 DNA: TGTGCCAGCAGCTTAGGACTCGAATACGAGCAGTACGTC. The chain has TRBV11-3 and TRBJ2-7; D is unclear. The germline V and J ends were trimmed by 1 base and 4 bases, with 8 bases remaining between them. This CDR3 is built from 13 residues. CDR1 and CDR2 from the germline V gene are SGHNT and YENEEA.

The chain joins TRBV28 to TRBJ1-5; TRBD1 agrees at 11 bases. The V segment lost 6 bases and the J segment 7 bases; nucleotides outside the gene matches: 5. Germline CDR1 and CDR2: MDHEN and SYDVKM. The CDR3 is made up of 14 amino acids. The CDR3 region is CASRGDRGFQPQHF. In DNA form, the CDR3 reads TGTGCCAGCAGGGGGGACAGGGGGTTCCAGCCCCAGCATTTT. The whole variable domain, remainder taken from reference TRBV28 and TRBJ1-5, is DVKVTQSSRYLVKRTGEKVFLECVQDMDHENMFWYRQDPGLGLRLIYFSYDVKMKEKGDIPEGYSVSREKKERFSLILESASTNQTSMYLCASRGDRGFQPQHFGDGTRLSIL.

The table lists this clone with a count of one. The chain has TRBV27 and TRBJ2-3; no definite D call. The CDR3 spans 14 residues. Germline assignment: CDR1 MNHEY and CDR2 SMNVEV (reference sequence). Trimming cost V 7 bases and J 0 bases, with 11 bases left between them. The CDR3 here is CASTNLPSTDTQYF. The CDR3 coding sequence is TGTGCCAGCACCAACCTACCCAGCACAGATACGCAGTATTTT.

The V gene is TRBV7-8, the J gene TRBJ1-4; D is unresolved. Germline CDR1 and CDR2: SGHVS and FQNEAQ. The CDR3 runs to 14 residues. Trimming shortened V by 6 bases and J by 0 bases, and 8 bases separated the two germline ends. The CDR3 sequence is CASSPGSTNEKLFF. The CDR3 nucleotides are TGTGCCAGCAGTCCGGGGTCAACTAATGAAAAACTGTTTTTT.

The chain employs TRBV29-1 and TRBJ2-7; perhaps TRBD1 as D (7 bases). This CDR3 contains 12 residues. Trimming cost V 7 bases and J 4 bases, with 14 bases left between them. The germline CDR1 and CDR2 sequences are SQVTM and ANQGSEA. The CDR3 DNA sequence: TGCAGCGCCCGACAGGGAGGATACGAGCAGTACGTC. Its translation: CSARQGGYEQYV.

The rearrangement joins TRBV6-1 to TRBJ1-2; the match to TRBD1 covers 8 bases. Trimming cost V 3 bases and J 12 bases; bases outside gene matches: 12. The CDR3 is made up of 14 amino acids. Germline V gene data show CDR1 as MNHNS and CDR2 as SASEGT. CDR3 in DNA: TGTGCCAGCAGTGACCCTAATGGGACAGGTGGGGACACCTTC. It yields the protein CASSDPNGTGGDTF.

The DNA for the CDR3 is TGTGCCAGCAGCAAAGAGCCGCTAAACATTCAGTACTTC. This encodes CASSKEPLNIQYF. The genes are TRBV21-1 and TRBJ2-4; TRBD2 is taken as the D call from the table, unchecked against the DNA. TRBV21-1 counts as a pseudogene. This CDR3 is built from 13 residues.

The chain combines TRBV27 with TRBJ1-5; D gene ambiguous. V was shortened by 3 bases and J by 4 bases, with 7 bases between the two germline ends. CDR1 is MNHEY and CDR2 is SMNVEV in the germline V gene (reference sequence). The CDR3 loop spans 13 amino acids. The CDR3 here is CASSLQANQPQHF. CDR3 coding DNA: TGTGCCAGCAGTTTGCAAGCTAATCAGCCCCAGCATTTT.

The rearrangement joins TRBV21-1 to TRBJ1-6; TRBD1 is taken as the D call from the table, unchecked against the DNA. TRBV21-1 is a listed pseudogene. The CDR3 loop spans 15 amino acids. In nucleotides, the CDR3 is TGTGCCAGCAGCAACTGGGGCCAGGCGGCTTCACCCCTCCACTTT. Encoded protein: CASSNWGQAASPLHF.

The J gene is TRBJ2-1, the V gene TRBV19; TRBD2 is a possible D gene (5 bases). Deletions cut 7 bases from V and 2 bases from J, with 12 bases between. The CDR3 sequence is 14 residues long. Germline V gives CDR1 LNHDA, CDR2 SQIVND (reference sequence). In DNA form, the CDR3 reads TGTGCCAGTAAGCGGACCGACACCTACAATGAGCAGTTCTTC. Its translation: CASKRTDTYNEQFF.

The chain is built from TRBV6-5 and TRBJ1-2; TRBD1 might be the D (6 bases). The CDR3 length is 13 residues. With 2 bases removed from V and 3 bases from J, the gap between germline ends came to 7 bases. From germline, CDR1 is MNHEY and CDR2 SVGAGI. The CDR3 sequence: CASSYTGYYGYTF. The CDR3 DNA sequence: TGTGCCAGCAGTTACACAGGGTACTATGGCTACACCTTC.

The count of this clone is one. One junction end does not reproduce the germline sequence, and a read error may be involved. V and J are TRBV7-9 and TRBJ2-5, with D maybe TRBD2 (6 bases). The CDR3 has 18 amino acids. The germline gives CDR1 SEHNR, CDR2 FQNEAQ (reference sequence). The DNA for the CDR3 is TGTTCCAGCAGCTTAGCGGAAATCCTATCAATCTTCGGGGAGACCCAGTACTTC. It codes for CSSSLAEILSIFGETQYF.

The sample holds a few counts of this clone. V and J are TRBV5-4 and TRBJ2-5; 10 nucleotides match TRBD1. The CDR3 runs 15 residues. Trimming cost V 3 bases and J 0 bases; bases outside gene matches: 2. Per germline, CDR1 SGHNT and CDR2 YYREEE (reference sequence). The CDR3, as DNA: TGTGCCAGCAGCTCGGGACAGGGGTACCAAGAGACCCAGTACTTC. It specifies CASSSGQGYQETQYF. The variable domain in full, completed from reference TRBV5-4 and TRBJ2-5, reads ETGVTQSPTHLIKTRGQQVTLRCSSQSGHNTVSWYQQALGQGPQFIFQYYREEENGRGNFPPRFSGLQFPNYSSELNVNALELDDSALYLCASSSGQGYQETQYFGPGTRLLVL.

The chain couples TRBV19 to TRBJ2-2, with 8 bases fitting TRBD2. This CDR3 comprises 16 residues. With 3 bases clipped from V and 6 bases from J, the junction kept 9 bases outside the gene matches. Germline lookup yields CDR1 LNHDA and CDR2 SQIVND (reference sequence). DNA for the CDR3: TGTGCCAGTAGTATGTCAGGGACTAGGAAATCCGGGGAGCTGTTTTTT. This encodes CASSMSGTRKSGELFF.

The CDR3, as DNA: TGTGCCAGCAGCTTAGTGGGGTGGCAGGGTGGAAACACCATATATTTT. Protein product: CASSLVGWQGGNTIYF. The V and J genes are TRBV7-6 and TRBJ1-3; TRBD1 might be the D (5 bases). This CDR3 spans 16 amino acids. In germline, CDR1 is SGHVS, CDR2 FNYEAQ. With 1 base removed from V and 3 bases from J, the gap between germline ends came to 13 bases.

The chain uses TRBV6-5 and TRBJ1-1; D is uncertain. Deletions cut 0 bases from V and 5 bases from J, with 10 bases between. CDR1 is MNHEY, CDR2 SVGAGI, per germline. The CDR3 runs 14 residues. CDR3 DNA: TGTGCCAGCAGTTACTCGATGAGCGGGACTGAAGCTTTCTTT. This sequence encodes CASSYSMSGTEAFF.

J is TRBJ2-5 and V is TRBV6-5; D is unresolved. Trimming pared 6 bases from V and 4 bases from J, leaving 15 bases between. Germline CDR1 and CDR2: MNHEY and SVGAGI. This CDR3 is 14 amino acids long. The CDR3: CASRPDSNLETQYF. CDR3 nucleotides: TGTGCCAGCAGACCCGACTCAAACCTAGAGACCCAGTACTTC.

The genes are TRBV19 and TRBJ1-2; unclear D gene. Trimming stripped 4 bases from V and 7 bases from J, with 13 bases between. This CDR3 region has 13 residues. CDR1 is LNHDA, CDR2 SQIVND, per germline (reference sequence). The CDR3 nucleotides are TGTGCCAGTAGTACGAGGGTCCCAGGTGGCTACACCTTC. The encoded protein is CASSTRVPGGYTF.

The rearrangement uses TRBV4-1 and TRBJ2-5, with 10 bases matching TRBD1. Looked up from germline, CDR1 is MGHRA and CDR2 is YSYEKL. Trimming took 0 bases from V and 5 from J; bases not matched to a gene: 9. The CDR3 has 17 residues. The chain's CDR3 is CASSQDIPGQGWETQYF. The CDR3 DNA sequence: TGCGCCAGCAGCCAAGATATTCCGGGACAGGGGTGGGAGACCCAGTACTTC.

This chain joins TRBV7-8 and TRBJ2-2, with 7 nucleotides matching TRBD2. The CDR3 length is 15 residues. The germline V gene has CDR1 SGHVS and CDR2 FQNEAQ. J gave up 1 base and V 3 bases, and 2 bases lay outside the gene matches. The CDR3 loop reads CASSFASGNTGELFF. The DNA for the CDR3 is TGTGCCAGCAGCTTCGCTAGCGGGAACACCGGGGAGCTGTTTTTT.

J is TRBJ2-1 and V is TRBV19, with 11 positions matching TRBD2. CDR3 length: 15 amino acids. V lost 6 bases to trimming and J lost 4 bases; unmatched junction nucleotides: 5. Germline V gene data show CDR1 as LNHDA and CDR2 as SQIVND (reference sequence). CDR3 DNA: TGTGCCAGTAGCACTAGCGGGAGAGCTTACAATGAGCAGTTCTTC. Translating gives CASSTSGRAYNEQFF.

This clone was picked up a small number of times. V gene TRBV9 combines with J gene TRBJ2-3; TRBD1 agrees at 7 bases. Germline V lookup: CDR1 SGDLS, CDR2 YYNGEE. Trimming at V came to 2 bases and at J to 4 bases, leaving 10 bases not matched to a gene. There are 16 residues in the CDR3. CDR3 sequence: CASSVSAGGTADTQYF. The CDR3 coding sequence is TGTGCCAGCAGCGTCTCCGCAGGGGGAACGGCAGATACGCAGTATTTT.

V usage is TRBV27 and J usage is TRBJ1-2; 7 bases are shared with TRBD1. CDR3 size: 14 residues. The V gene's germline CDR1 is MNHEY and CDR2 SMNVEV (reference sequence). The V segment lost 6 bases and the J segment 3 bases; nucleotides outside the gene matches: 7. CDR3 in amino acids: CASRLTGYDYGYTF. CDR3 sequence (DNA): TGTGCCAGCAGACTGACAGGGTATGACTATGGCTACACCTTC.

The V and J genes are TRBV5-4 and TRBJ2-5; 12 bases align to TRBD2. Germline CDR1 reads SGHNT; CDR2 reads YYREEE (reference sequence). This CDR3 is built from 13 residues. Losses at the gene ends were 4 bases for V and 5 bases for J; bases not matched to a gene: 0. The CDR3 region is CASSTSGRETQYF. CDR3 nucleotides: TGTGCCAGCAGCACTAGCGGGAGGGAGACCCAGTACTTC.

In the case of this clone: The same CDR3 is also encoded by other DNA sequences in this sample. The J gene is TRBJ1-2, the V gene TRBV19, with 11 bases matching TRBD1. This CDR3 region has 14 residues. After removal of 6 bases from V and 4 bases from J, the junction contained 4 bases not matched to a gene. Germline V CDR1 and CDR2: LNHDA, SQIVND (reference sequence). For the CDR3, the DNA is TGTGCCAGTAGCCGGACAGGGGGCAGCTATGGCTACACCTTC. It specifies CASSRTGGSYGYTF.

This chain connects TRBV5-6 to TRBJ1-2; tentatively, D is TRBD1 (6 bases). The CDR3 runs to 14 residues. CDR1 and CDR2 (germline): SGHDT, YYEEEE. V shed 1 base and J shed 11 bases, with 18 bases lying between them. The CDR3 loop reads CASSLLGQLLEYTF. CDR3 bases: TGTGCCAGCAGCTTGCTTGGACAGCTGTTAGAGTACACCTTC.

The CDR3 DNA sequence: TGTGCCAGCAGGAGGACAGGGGAGGGAAAACTGTTTTTT. Its translation is CASRRTGEGKLFF. The chain couples TRBV6-1 to TRBJ1-4; 9 positions agree with TRBD1. V lost 6 bases, J lost 10 bases, and 6 bases stayed unmatched. The CDR3 extends over 13 amino acids. Germline lookup yields CDR1 MNHNS and CDR2 SASEGT.

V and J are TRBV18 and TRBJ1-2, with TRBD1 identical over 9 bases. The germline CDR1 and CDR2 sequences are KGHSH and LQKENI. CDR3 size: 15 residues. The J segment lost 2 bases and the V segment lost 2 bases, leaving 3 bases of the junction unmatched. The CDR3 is CASSPGTGSNYGYTF. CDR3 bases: TGTGCCAGCTCACCAGGGACAGGGTCAAACTATGGCTACACCTTC.